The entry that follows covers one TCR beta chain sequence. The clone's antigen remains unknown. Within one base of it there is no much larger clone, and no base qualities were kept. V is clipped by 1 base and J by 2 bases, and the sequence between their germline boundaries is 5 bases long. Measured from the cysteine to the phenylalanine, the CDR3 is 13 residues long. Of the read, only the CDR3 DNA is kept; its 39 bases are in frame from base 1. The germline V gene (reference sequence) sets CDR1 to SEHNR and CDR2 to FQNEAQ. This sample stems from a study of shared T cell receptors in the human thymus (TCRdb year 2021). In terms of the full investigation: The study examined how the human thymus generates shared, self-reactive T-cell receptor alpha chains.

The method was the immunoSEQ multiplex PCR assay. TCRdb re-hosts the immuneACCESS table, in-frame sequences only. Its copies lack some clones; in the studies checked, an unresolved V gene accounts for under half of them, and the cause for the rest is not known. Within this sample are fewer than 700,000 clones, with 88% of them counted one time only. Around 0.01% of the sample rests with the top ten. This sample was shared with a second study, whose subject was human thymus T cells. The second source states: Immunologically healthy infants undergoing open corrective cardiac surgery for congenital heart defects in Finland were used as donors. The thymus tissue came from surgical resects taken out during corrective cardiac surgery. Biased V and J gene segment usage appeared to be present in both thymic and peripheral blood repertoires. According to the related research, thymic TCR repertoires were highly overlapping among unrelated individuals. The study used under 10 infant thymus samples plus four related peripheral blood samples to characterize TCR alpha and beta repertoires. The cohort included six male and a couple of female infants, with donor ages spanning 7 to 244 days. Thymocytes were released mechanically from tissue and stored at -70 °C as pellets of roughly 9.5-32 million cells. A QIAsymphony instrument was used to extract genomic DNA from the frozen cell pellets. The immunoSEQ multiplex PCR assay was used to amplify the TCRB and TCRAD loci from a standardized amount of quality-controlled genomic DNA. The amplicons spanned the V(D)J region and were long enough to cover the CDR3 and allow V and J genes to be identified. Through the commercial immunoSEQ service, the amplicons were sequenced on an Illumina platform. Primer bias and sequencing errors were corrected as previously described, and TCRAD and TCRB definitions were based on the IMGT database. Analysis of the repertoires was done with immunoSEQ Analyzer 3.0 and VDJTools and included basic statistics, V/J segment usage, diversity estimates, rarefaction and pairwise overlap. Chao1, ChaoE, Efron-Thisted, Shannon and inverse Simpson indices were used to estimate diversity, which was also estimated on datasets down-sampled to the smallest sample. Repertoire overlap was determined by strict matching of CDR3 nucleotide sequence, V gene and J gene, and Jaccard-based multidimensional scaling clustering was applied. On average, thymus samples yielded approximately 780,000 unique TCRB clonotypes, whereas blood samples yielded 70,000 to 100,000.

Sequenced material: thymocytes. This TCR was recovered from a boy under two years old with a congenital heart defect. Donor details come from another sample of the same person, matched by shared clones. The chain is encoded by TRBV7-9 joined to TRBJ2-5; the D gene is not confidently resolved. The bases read TGTGCCAGCAGCTTAGTCAGGCAAGAGACCCAGTACTTC. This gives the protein CASSLVRQETQYF.